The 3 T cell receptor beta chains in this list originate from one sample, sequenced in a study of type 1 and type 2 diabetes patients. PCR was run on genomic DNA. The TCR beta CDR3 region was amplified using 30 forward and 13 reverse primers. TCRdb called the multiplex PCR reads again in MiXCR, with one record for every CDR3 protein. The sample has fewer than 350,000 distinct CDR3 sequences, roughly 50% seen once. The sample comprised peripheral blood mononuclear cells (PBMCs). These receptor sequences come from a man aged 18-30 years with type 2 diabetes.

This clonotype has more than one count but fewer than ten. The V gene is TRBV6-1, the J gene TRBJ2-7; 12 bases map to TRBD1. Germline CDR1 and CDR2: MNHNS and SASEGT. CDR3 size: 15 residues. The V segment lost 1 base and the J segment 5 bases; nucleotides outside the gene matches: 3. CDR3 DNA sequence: TGTGCCAGCAGTGAAGATGGGACAGGGGGCCACGAGCAGTACTTC. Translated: CASSEDGTGGHEQYF.

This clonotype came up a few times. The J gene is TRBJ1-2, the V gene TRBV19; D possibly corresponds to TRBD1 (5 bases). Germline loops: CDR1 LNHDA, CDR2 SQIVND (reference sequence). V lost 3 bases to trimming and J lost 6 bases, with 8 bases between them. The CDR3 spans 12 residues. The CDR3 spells CASSIQGHGYTF. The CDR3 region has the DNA TGTGCCAGTAGTATCCAGGGACATGGCTACACCTTC.

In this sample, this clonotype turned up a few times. The CDR3 DNA sequence: TGCGCCAGCAGCCTTGGCTATACCAATGAGCAGTTCTTC. Residues: CASSLGYTNEQFF. This chain uses TRBV5-1 with TRBJ2-1; D not certain. The CDR3 consists of 13 residues. Trimming took 4 bases from V and 6 from J, leaving 11 bases between them. Per the germline V gene, CDR1 is SGHRS and CDR2 is YFSETQ.